Shown below are 26 T cell receptor beta chains from a single sample sequenced in a study of post-analysis software for immune sequencing data. The antigens for these receptors are not known. Broader study findings: With TRBV5-6, TRBV5-1 and TRBV20-1 included, roughly five TRBV segments were more frequent in patients than in controls.

Tagging with unique molecular identifiers was a feature of the TCR beta cDNA libraries. One entry per CDR3 protein results from TCRdb running MiXCR on the PCR reads. The sample consists of roughly 600,000 distinct CDR3 sequences, roughly 47% of them appearing once. Specimen: blood. These receptors were obtained from a girl under 18 with multiple sclerosis.

V usage is TRBV12-3 or TRBV12-4 and J usage is TRBJ1-4; D gene unclear. This CDR3 contains 15 residues. The germline V and J ends were trimmed by 0 bases and 8 bases, with 13 bases remaining between them. The CDR3 reads CASSLAWSIGEKLFF. CDR3 nucleotides: TGTGCCAGCAGTTTAGCCTGGTCTATTGGGGAAAAACTGTTTTTT.

This clonotype was found once. The chain couples TRBV5-1 to TRBJ2-5, with 7 bases identical to TRBD1. The end of the DNA is better explained by TRBJ2-7, so the J call may be wrong. The CDR3 extends over 15 amino acids. The germline gives CDR1 SGHRS, CDR2 YFSETQ. CDR3 in amino acids: CASSPQRTGAGEQYF. The CDR3 DNA is TGCGCCAGCAGCCCCCAGCGTACAGGGGCGGGCGAGCAGTACTTC.

A single count supports this clonotype. The gene calls are TRBV7-9 and TRBJ2-1; 11 nucleotides match TRBD2. V shed 5 bases, J shed 6 bases, and the junction held 9 bases outside the gene matches. Germline V lookup: CDR1 SEHNR, CDR2 FQNEAQ (reference sequence). The CDR3 runs 16 residues. The CDR3 sequence: CASSTKLTSGSNEQFF. CDR3 sequence (DNA): TGTGCCAGCAGCACTAAACTCACTAGCGGGAGCAATGAGCAGTTCTTC.

This clonotype was seen at least ten times. The gene calls are TRBV29-1 and TRBJ2-7; no clear D. The CDR3 totals 13 residues. Germline values: CDR1 SQVTM, CDR2 ANQGSEA. V lost 6 bases to trimming and J lost 2 bases, with 14 bases between them. The CDR3 spells CSVLPGQTYEQYF. Here the CDR3 DNA reads TGCAGCGTCTTACCCGGCCAAACCTACGAGCAGTACTTC.

The gene calls are TRBV12-3 or TRBV12-4 and TRBJ1-6; D is unclear. The V end lost 4 bases, the J end lost 10 bases, and 14 bases lay between the germline ends. The length of the CDR3 is 14 residues. The CDR3 protein is CASSWVGLESPLHF. The CDR3 DNA reads as TGTGCCAGCAGTTGGGTAGGCCTGGAGTCACCCCTCCACTTT.

This clonotype was seen a handful of times. V is TRBV10-1 and J is TRBJ2-1; D is possibly TRBD2 (6 bases). V was trimmed by 2 bases and J by 12 bases, leaving 17 bases between them. Germline CDR1 and CDR2: WNHNN and SYGVQD (reference sequence). CDR3 length: 14 residues. The CDR3, as DNA: TGCGCCAGCAGTGAGACGGTAGCGGCCTTACGGCAGTTCTTC. Translation: CASSETVAALRQFF.

The chain couples TRBV9 to TRBJ2-5, with D perhaps being TRBD1 or TRBD2 (5 bases each). The CDR3 has 13 amino acids. Germline-derived CDR1 and CDR2 are SGDLS and YYNGEE. Trimming pared 3 bases from V and 5 bases from J, leaving 11 bases between. The CDR3 coding sequence is TGTGCCAGCAGCGCTATTGAGGGGGAGACCCAGTACTTC. Its translation is CASSAIEGETQYF.

The rearrangement links TRBV6-5 to TRBJ2-1, with D maybe TRBD1 (6 bases). V gave up 6 bases and J gave up 3 bases, with 18 bases separating them. The CDR3 has 16 amino acids. Germline V lookup: CDR1 MNHEY, CDR2 SVGAGI. The CDR3 here is CASSPQQGILYNEQFF. The CDR3, as DNA: TGTGCCAGCAGCCCTCAGCAGGGGATTCTCTACAATGAGCAGTTCTTC.

This clonotype was observed a handful of times. The V and J genes are TRBV20-1 and TRBJ2-3, with 8 bases aligning to TRBD2. There are 14 residues in the CDR3. The J segment lost 5 bases and the V segment lost 5 bases, leaving 9 bases of the junction unmatched. Germline V lookup: CDR1 DFQATT, CDR2 SNEGSKA (reference sequence). The CDR3 reads CSAVAGTRGDTQYF. DNA of the CDR3: TGCAGTGCTGTAGCCGGGACTAGAGGAGATACGCAGTATTTT.

The chain joins TRBV6-5 to TRBJ2-3; tentatively, D is TRBD2 (6 bases). Germline CDR1 and CDR2: MNHEY and SVGAGI. The CDR3 contains 15 residues. Between the trimmed V and J ends, which lost 6 bases and 3 bases, there was a span of 16 bases. For the CDR3, the DNA is TGTGCCAGCAGCCCCCCCGGGAGAGGTACAGATACGCAGTATTTT. This gives the protein CASSPPGRGTDTQYF.

The chain combines TRBV5-1 with TRBJ2-7; 9 bases line up with TRBD1. Germline V gene sequence: CDR1 SGHRS, CDR2 YFSETQ. The CDR3 extends over 15 amino acids. Trimming took 2 bases from V and 6 from J; bases not matched to a gene: 9. CDR3 region: CASSFAGTGSGEQYF. The DNA for the CDR3 is TGCGCCAGCAGCTTTGCCGGGACAGGGAGTGGCGAGCAGTACTTC.

This clonotype was recorded a few times. This rearrangement joins TRBV5-1 to TRBJ2-1; D remains ambiguous. This CDR3 is built from 13 residues. CDR1 SGHRS and CDR2 YFSETQ come from the germline V gene. Trimming took 4 bases from V and 10 from J, leaving 15 bases between them. In DNA, the CDR3 is TGCGCCAGCAGCCCCCGGTCACCTGCGGAGCAGTTCTTC. It specifies CASSPRSPAEQFF.

This clonotype was observed a handful of times. The rearrangement links TRBV7-9 to TRBJ2-5; no clear D gene. This CDR3 has 13 residues. V shed 2 bases and J shed 1 base, with 5 bases lying between them. Germline values: CDR1 SEHNR, CDR2 FQNEAQ (reference sequence). Here the CDR3 DNA reads TGTGCCAGCAGCTTAATCCCCCAAGAGACCCAGTACTTC. It specifies CASSLIPQETQYF.

There are a few counts of this clonotype. The gene calls are TRBV12-3 or TRBV12-4 and TRBJ2-5, with 7 bases fitting TRBD2. J gave up 0 bases and V 1 base, and 2 bases lay outside the gene matches. The CDR3 contains 15 residues. In DNA form, the CDR3 reads TGTGCCAGCAGTTTAGGCGGGGGTTACCAAGAGACCCAGTACTTC. The encoded protein is CASSLGGGYQETQYF.

V gene TRBV25-1 combines with J gene TRBJ2-1, with 10 positions matching TRBD1. The germline gives CDR1 MGHDK, CDR2 SYGVNS. This CDR3 comprises 14 residues. J gave up 4 bases and V 8 bases, and 5 bases lay outside the gene matches. CDR3 protein: CASRDRGRYNEQFF. DNA of the CDR3: TGTGCCAGCCGGGACAGGGGAAGGTACAATGAGCAGTTCTTC.

This chain joins TRBV2 and TRBJ2-1, with 11 bases identical to TRBD2. CDR1 and CDR2 from the germline V gene are SNHLY and FYNNEI. J gave up 14 bases and V 8 bases, and 2 bases lay outside the gene matches. The CDR3 is 10 residues long. CDR3 nucleotide sequence: TGTGCCAGCTATAGCGGGAGGGAGTTCTTC. Its translation is CASYSGREFF.

This clonotype turned up a few times. The chain has TRBV5-1 and TRBJ2-6; D is undetermined. CDR3 length equals 15 residues. Germline-derived CDR1 and CDR2 are SGHRS and YFSETQ. Trimming took 0 bases from V and 2 from J, leaving 6 bases between them. The DNA for the CDR3 is TGCGCCAGCAGCTTGGGAGCCACTGGGGCCAACGTCCTGACTTTC. It codes for CASSLGATGANVLTF.

This clonotype occurred once. V gene TRBV7-9 combines with J gene TRBJ2-1, with 7 nucleotides matching TRBD2. CDR1 SEHNR and CDR2 FQNEAQ come from the germline V gene (reference sequence). Trimming at V came to 5 bases and at J to 3 bases, leaving 7 bases not matched to a gene. The CDR3 runs 15 residues. For the CDR3, the DNA is TGTGCCAGCAGCCCTGAGCGGGGACTCTACAATGAGCAGTTCTTC. This gives the protein CASSPERGLYNEQFF.

This clonotype was recorded once. Mismatch with germline at one junction end may stem from a read error. The chain employs TRBV7-9 and TRBJ1-2, with no clear D. Germline V CDR1 and CDR2: SEHNR, FQNEAQ (reference sequence). This CDR3 is built from 14 residues. The CDR3 region is CASSLVEPNYGYTF. CDR3 coding DNA: TGTGCTAGCAGCTTAGTCGAACCTAACTATGGCTACACCTTC.

The chain combines TRBV4-1 with TRBJ1-2; D unresolved. Germline values: CDR1 MGHRA, CDR2 YSYEKL. Between the trimmed V and J ends, which lost 3 bases and 4 bases, there was a span of 21 bases. The CDR3 runs to 17 residues. CDR3 DNA sequence: TGCGCCAGCAGCCACCTGGGCGGGAACCCTAGGTCCTATGGCTACACCTTC. This sequence encodes CASSHLGGNPRSYGYTF.

Regarding this clonotype: Given a much more abundant clone one base away, this may be a read error. The rearrangement links TRBV6-4 to TRBJ2-1; TRBD2 matches 8 bases. The CDR3 extends over 13 amino acids. The germline V gene encodes CDR1 MRHNA and CDR2 SNTAGT. CDR3 sequence reads: CVSSSGALDEQFF. The CDR3 DNA reads TGTGTCAGCAGTAGCGGGGCGTTGGATGAGCAGTTCTTC.

In this sample, this clonotype turned up a few times. V and J are TRBV12-3 or TRBV12-4 and TRBJ2-1; 8 bases are shared with TRBD1. The V segment lost 6 bases and the J segment 10 bases; nucleotides outside the gene matches: 8. The CDR3 loop spans 13 amino acids. CDR3 in amino acids: CASSPFRDREQFF. CDR3 nucleotide sequence: TGTGCCAGCAGCCCCTTCCGGGACAGGGAGCAGTTCTTC.

As concerns this clonotype: A read error may be the cause here, since a much bigger clone is one base away. The chain couples TRBV3-1 to TRBJ2-4, with TRBD2 matching over 11 bases. CDR1 LGHDT and CDR2 YNNKEL come from the germline V gene (reference sequence). The CDR3 is made up of 14 amino acids. After removal of 4 bases from V and 5 bases from J, the junction contained 1 base not matched to a gene. As DNA, the CDR3 is TGTGCCAGCAGCCCGGGACTAGCGGAAAACATTCAGTACTTC. Amino acids: CASSPGLAENIQYF.

This clonotype has just a few counts. This chain connects TRBV20-1 to TRBJ1-2; D perhaps matches TRBD1 (6 bases). This CDR3 is 14 amino acids long. V gave up 0 bases and J gave up 7 bases, with 15 bases separating them. CDR1 and CDR2 from the germline V gene are DFQATT and SNEGSKA (reference sequence). CDR3 sequence reads: CSAREHLTGSGYTF. As DNA, the CDR3 is TGCAGTGCTAGAGAACACTTAACAGGGAGTGGCTACACCTTC.

The rearrangement joins TRBV4-1 to TRBJ2-2; D is ambiguous. The length of the CDR3 is 14 residues. Per germline, CDR1 MGHRA and CDR2 YSYEKL. Trimming removed 1 base at V and 8 bases at J, with 11 bases between. This CDR3 is CASSQGSGLGELFF. The CDR3 DNA follows: TGCGCCAGCAGCCAAGGATCAGGTCTGGGGGAGCTGTTTTTT.

This clonotype was seen more than once but under ten times. The V and J genes are TRBV5-1 and TRBJ2-7; no definite D call. Between the trimmed V and J ends, which lost 1 base and 3 bases, there was a span of 14 bases. Germline CDR1 SGHRS, CDR2 YFSETQ. The CDR3 extends over 15 amino acids. CDR3 in amino acids: CASSLRSLGIYEQYF. CDR3 DNA: TGCGCCAGCAGCTTGAGATCCTTGGGGATCTACGAGCAGTACTTC. Together with reference TRBV5-1 and TRBJ2-7, the CDR3 gives the full variable domain: KAGVTQTPRYLIKTRGQQVTLSCSPISGHRSVSWYQQTPGQGLQFLFEYFSETQRNKGNFPGRFSGRQFSNSRSEMNVSTLELGDSALYLCASSLRSLGIYEQYFGPGTRLTVT.